This TCR beta chain was sequenced during a study of control samples from healthy donors and cancer patients (dated by TCRdb to about 2020). Library preparation used the immunoSEQ multiplex PCR assay. Held by TCRdb, this immuneACCESS table contains in-frame sequences only and omits some clones. Under half of the omission traces to an unresolved V gene where checked; the cause of the rest is unknown. The sample has approximately 160,000 clones on record, 94% of them singletons. Approximately 1.5% of the sample is taken by the ten largest. With regard to this clone: The target of this receptor is not known. One base away there is no much larger clone; base qualities are not given.

The material sequenced was blood. The clonotype comes from a woman aged 18-29 years in good health.

The DNA is as follows: TGTGCCAGCAGTTTTACAGGGGTTACTGAAGCTTTCTTT. It encodes CASSFTGVTEAFF. The chain joins TRBV28 to TRBJ1-1, and TRBD1 matches 7 of the central bases. V trim: 3 bases; J trim: 5 bases; unmatched bases: 3. Measured from the cysteine to the phenylalanine, the CDR3 is 13 residues long. The sequence is cut down to CDR3 DNA, 39 bases in frame from base 1. For CDR1 and CDR2, the germline V gene lists MDHEN and SYDVKM.